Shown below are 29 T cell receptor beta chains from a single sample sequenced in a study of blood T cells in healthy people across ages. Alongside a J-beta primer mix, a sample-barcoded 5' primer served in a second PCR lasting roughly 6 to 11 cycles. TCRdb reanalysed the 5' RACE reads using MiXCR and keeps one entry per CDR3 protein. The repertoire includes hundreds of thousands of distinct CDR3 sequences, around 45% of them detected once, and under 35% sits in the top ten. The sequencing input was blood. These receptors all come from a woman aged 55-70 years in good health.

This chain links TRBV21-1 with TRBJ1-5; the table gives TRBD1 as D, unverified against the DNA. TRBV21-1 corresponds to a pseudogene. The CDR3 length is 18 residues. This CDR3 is CASSRGLTPGLDHQPQHF. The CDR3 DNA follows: TGTGCCAGCAGCCGGGGATTGACACCAGGGTTGGATCATCAGCCCCAGCATTTT.

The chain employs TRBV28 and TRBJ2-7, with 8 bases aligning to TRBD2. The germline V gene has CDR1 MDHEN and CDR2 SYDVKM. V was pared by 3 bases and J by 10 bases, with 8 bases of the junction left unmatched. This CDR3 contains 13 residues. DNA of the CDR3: TGTGCCAGCAGTTTGTTTGGCGGGAGGCCTCAGTACTTC. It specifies CASSLFGGRPQYF. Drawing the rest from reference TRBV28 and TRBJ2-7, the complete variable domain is DVKVTQSSRYLVKRTGEKVFLECVQDMDHENMFWYRQDPGLGLRLIYFSYDVKMKEKGDIPEGYSVSREKKERFSLILESASTNQTSMYLCASSLFGGRPQYFGPGTRLTVT.

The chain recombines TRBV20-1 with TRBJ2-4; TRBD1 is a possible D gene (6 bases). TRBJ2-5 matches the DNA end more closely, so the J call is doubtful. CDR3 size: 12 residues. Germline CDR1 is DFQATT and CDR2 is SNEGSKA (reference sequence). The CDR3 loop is CSADTGKETQYF. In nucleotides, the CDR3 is TGCAGTGCTGACACAGGGAAAGAGACCCAGTACTTC.

CDR3 nucleotides: TGTGCCTTCAGGGCCCAGAACACTGAAGCTTTCTTT. It translates to CAFRAQNTEAFF. This chain links TRBV30 with TRBJ1-1, with D maybe TRBD1 (5 bases). Germline assignment: CDR1 GTSNPN and CDR2 SVGIG (reference sequence). The CDR3 has 12 residues. V gave up 7 bases and J gave up 1 base, with 10 bases separating them.

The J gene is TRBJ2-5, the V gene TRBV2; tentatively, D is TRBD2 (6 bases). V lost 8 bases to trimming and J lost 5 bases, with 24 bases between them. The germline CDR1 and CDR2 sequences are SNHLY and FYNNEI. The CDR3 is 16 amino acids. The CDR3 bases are TGTGCCAGCCTCAATGCTGCGACTAGACTGGGGGAGACCCAGTACTTC. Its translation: CASLNAATRLGETQYF.

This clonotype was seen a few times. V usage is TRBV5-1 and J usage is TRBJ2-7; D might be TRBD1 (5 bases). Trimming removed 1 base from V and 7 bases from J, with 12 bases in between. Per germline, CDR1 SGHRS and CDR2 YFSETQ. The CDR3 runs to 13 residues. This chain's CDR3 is CASSLNRGREQYF. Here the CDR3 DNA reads TGCGCCAGCAGCTTGAATAGGGGCCGGGAGCAGTACTTC. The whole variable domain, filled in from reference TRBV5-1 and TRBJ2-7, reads KAGVTQTPRYLIKTRGQQVTLSCSPISGHRSVSWYQQTPGQGLQFLFEYFSETQRNKGNFPGRFSGRQFSNSRSEMNVSTLELGDSALYLCASSLNRGREQYFGPGTRLTVT.

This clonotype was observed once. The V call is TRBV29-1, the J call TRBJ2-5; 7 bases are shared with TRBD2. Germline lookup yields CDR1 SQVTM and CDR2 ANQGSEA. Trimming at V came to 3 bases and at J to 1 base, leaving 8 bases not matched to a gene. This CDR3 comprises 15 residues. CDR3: CSVDLGGSIQETQYF. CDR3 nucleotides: TGCAGCGTTGATCTTGGCGGGAGCATCCAAGAGACCCAGTACTTC.

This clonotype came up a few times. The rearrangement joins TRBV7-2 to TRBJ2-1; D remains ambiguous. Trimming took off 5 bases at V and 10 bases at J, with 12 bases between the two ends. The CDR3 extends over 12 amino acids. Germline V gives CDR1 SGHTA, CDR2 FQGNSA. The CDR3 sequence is CASSLSREEQFF. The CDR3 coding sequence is TGTGCCAGCAGCCTCTCAAGGGAAGAGCAGTTCTTC.

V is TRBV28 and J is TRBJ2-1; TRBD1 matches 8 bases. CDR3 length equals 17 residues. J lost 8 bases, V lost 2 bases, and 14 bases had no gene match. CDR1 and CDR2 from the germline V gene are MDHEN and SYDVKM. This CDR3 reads CASSLPIAGTGEDEQFF. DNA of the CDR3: TGTGCCAGCAGTTTACCCATCGCCGGGACAGGTGAGGATGAGCAGTTCTTC.

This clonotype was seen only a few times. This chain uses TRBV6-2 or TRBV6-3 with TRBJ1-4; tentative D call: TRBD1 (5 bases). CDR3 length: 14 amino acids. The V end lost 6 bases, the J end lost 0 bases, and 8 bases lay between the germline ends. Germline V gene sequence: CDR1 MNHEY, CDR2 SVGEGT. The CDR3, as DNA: TGTGCCAGCAGACGGACACCAACTAATGAAAAACTGTTTTTT. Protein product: CASRRTPTNEKLFF.

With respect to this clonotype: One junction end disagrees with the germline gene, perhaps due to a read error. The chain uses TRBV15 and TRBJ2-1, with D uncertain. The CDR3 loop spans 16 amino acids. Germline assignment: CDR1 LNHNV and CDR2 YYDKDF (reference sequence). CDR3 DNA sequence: TGTGCCACCAGCAGAGGTCGACTGATCACCTACGATGAGCAGTTCTTC. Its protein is CATSRGRLITYDEQFF.

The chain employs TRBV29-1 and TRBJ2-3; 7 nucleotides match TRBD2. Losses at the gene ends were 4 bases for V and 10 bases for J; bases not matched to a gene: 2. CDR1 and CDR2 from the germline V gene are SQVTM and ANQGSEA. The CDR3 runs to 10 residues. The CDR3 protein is CSVVRGAQYF. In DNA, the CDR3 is TGCAGCGTTGTCCGGGGGGCGCAGTATTTT.

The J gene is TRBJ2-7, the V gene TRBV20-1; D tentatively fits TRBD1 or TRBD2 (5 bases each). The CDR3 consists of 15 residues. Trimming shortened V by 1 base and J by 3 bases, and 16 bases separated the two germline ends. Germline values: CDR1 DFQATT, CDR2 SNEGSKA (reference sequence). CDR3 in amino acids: CSARGDGRFHYEQYF. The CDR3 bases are TGCAGTGCTAGAGGGGACGGGCGGTTTCACTACGAGCAGTACTTC.

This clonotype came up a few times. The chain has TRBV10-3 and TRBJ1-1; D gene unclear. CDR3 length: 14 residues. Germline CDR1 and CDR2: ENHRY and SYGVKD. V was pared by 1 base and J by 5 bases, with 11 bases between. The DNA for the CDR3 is TGTGCCATCAGTGAGTTTGGTGCTACAACTGAAGCTTTCTTT. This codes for CAISEFGATTEAFF.

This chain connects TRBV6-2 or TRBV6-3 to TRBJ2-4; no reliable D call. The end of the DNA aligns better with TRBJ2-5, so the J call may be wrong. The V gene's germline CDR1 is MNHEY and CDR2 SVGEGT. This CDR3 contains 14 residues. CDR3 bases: TGTGCCAGCAGTCCTTTGACAACCTCGGAGACCCAGTACTTC. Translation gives CASSPLTTSETQYF.

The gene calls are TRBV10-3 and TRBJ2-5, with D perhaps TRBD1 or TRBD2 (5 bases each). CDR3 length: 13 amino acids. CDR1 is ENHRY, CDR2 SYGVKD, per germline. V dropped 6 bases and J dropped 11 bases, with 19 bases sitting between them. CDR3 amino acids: CAIRTRDPNEQYF. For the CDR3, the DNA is TGTGCCATCAGGACCCGGGACCCCAATGAGCAGTACTTC.

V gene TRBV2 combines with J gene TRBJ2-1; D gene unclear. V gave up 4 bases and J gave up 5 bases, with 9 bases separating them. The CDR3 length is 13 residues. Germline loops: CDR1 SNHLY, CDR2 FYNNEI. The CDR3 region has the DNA TGTGCCAGCAGTGGCGCAGTCAACAATGAGCAGTTCTTC. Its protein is CASSGAVNNEQFF.

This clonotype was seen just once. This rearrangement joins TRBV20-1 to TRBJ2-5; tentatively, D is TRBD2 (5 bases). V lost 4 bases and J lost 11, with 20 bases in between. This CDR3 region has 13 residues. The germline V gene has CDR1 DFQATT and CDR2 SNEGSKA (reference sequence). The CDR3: CSATSGLLNEQYF. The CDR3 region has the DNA TGCAGTGCTACGTCTGGACTGCTCAATGAGCAGTACTTC.

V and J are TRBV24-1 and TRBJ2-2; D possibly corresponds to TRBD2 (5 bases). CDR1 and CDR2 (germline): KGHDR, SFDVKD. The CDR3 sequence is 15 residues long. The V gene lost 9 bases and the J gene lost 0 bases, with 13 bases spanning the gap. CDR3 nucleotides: TGTGCCACCGGCGCGGAGGACGCGAACACCGGGGAGCTGTTTTTT. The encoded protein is CATGAEDANTGELFF.

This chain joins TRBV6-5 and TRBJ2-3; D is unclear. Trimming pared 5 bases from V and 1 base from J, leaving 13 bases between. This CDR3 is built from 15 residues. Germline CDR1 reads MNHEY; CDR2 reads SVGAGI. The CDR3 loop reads CASSPRNAGTDTQYF. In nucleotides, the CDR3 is TGTGCCAGCAGTCCACGGAACGCGGGCACAGATACGCAGTATTTT.

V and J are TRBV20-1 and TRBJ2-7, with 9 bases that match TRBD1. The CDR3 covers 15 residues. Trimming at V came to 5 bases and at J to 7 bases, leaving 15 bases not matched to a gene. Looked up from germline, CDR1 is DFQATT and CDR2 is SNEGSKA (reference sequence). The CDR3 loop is CSALTGTGTGNEQYF. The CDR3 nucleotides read TGCAGTGCTCTTACCGGGACAGGGACGGGGAATGAGCAGTACTTC.

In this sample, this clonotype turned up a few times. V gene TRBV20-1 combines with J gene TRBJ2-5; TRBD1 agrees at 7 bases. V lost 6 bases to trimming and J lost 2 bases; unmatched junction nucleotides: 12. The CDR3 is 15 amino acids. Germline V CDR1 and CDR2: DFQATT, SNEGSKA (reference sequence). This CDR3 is CSAPGGHRGQETQYF. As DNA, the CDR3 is TGCAGTGCCCCAGGCGGCCACAGGGGACAAGAGACCCAGTACTTC.

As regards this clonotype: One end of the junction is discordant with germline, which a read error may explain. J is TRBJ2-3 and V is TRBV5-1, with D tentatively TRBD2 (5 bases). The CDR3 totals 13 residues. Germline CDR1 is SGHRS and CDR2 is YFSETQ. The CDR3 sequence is CASSPGFTDTQYF. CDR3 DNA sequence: TGTGCCAGCAGCCCGGGATTCACAGATACGCAGTATTTT.

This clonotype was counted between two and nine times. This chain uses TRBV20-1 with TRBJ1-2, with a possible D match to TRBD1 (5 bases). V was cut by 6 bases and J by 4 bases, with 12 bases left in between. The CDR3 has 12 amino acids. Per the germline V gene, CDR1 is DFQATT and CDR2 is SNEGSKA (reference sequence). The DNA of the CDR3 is TGCAGTGCCCCAAGACAGAGCTATGGCTACACCTTC. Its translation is CSAPRQSYGYTF.

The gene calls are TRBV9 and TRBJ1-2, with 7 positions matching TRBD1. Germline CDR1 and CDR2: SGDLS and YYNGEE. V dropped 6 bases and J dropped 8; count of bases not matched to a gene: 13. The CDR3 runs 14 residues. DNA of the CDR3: TGTGCCAGCAAGAGGGGACAGTCCCAAGAGGGCTACACCTTC. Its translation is CASKRGQSQEGYTF.

The CDR3 loop is CASTSTDYNEKLFF. The CDR3 DNA reads TGTGCCAGCACCTCGACGGACTATAATGAAAAACTGTTTTTT. The chain carries TRBV11-2 and TRBJ1-4; D not resolved. Germline V gives CDR1 SGHAT, CDR2 FQNNGV. V was pared by 7 bases and J by 4 bases, with 13 bases between. The CDR3 runs to 14 residues.

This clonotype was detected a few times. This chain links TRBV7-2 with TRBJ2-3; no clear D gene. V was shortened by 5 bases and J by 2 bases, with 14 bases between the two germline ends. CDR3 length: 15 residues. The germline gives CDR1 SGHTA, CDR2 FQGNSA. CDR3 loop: CASSKNWVFTDTQYF. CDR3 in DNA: TGTGCCAGCAGCAAAAACTGGGTTTTCACAGATACGCAGTATTTT.

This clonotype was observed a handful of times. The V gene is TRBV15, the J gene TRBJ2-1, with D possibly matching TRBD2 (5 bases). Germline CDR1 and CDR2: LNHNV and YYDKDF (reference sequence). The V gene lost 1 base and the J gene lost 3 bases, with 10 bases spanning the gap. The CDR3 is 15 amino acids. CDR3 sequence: CATSRALRDYNEQFF. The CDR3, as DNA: TGTGCCACCAGCAGAGCCCTCCGGGACTACAATGAGCAGTTCTTC.

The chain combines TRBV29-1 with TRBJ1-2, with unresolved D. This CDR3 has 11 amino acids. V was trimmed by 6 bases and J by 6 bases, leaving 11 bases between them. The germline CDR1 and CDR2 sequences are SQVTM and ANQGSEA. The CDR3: CSVGSLHGYTF. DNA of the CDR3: TGCAGCGTGGGAAGCCTCCATGGCTACACCTTC.